These 21 T cell receptor beta chains originate from one sample sequenced in a study of blood T cell repertoires in COVID-19. Sequencing was performed with immunoSEQ multiplex PCR; in TCRdb, only in-frame clones are kept and a portion is missing. The table has about 52,000 clones, approximately 83% seen once. Sequencing was carried out using peripheral blood. These receptors were collected from a man older than 75 with COVID-19, enrolled during active disease.

This chain connects TRBV5-1 to TRBJ2-5; 8 bases match TRBD2. The ends lost 4 bases at V and 2 bases at J; junction bases unmatched: 7. The V gene's germline CDR1 is SGHRS and CDR2 YFSETQ. The CDR3 is 15 amino acids. This chain's CDR3 is CASSRLRGGQETQYF. CDR3 in DNA: TGCGCCAGCAGCCGTCTTCGGGGGGGACAAGAGACCCAGTACTTC.

CDR3 sequence reads: CAWSVGGPSNQPQHF. DNA for the CDR3: TGTGCCTGGAGTGTTGGTGGCCCTAGCAATCAGCCCCAGCATTTT. The chain is built from TRBV30 and TRBJ1-5, with D unresolved. Germline V lookup: CDR1 GTSNPN, CDR2 SVGIG (reference sequence). This CDR3 contains 15 residues. The V and J ends lost 0 bases and 0 bases respectively, with 9 bases between them.

V is TRBV2 and J is TRBJ1-6; 9 bases map to TRBD1. The junction had 4 bases not matched to a gene; V was cut back by 10 bases and J by 6 bases. Germline V CDR1 and CDR2: SNHLY, FYNNEI. This CDR3 comprises 13 residues. The CDR3 sequence: CATRDRVNSPLHF. Here the CDR3 DNA reads TGTGCCACCCGGGACAGGGTTAATTCACCCCTCCACTTT.

This sequence joins TRBV5-1 and TRBJ2-5; no reliable D call. This CDR3 contains 15 residues. Germline V lookup: CDR1 SGHRS, CDR2 YFSETQ. V lost 1 base and J 0 bases, leaving 10 bases between the germline ends. The CDR3 region is CASSLRASYQETQYF. For the CDR3, the DNA is TGCGCCAGCAGCTTGAGAGCCTCGTACCAAGAGACCCAGTACTTC.

The chain recombines TRBV18 with TRBJ1-5; D call uncertain. Per germline, CDR1 KGHSH and CDR2 LQKENI. The CDR3 runs to 9 residues. V gave up 11 bases and J gave up 4 bases, with 3 bases separating them. Here the CDR3 reads CASNQPQHF. CDR3 coding DNA: TGTGCCTCAAATCAGCCCCAGCATTTT.

The genes are TRBV27 and TRBJ1-4; D unresolved. Deletions cut 3 bases from V and 4 bases from J, with 9 bases between. This CDR3 region has 14 residues. Germline V gives CDR1 MNHEY, CDR2 SMNVEV (reference sequence). The CDR3 DNA is TGTGCCAGCAGTTTCGAAAAGAGTAATGAAAAACTGTTTTTT. This translates into CASSFEKSNEKLFF.

The J gene is TRBJ2-7, the V gene TRBV6-5; 7 positions match TRBD1. V trimming: 7 bases; J trimming: 6 bases; junction bases outside the gene matches: 9. Germline CDR1 is MNHEY and CDR2 is SVGAGI. The CDR3 totals 13 residues. The CDR3 nucleotides are TGTGCCAGCATTATCCAGACAGGGTTCGAGCAGTACTTC. Its protein is CASIIQTGFEQYF.

This clone has just one count. The genes are TRBV27 and TRBJ1-2, with a possible D match to TRBD1 (5 bases). The CDR3 is made up of 15 amino acids. Trimming cost V 1 base and J 1 base, with 10 bases left between them. Germline CDR1 is MNHEY and CDR2 is SMNVEV (reference sequence). CDR3 amino acids: CASSLWGGVNYGYTF. CDR3 sequence (DNA): TGTGCCAGCAGTTTATGGGGGGGGGTTAACTATGGCTACACCTTC.

This chain joins TRBV5-6 and TRBJ2-4; 7 bases agree with TRBD1. The ends lost 0 bases at V and 0 bases at J; junction bases unmatched: 9. Germline V gene data show CDR1 as SGHDT and CDR2 as YYEEEE. This CDR3 is built from 18 residues. In nucleotides, the CDR3 is TGTGCCAGCAGCTTGGTGGTCAGGGGGAGTGGAGCCAAAAACATTCAGTACTTC. It codes for CASSLVVRGSGAKNIQYF.

V and J are TRBV18 and TRBJ2-5, with D maybe TRBD1 (5 bases). CDR1 and CDR2 (germline): KGHSH, LQKENI. V was pared by 2 bases and J by 5 bases, with 24 bases between. The CDR3 covers 18 residues. The CDR3 DNA follows: TGTGCCAGCTCACCATTACCCGGCCAGGGCCTGCTTGGGGAGACCCAGTACTTC. This encodes CASSPLPGQGLLGETQYF.

The gene calls are TRBV5-1 and TRBJ2-3; 8 bases fit TRBD1. There are 16 residues in the CDR3. The germline V gene encodes CDR1 SGHRS and CDR2 YFSETQ. The ends lost 2 bases at V and 1 base at J; junction bases unmatched: 6. CDR3 DNA sequence: TGCGCCAGCAGCTTCGGACAGGGAGACGGCACAGATACGCAGTATTTT. It encodes CASSFGQGDGTDTQYF.

The CDR3 reads CASSVEIGGGGAGTNTEAFF. The CDR3 bases are TGTGCCAGCAGCGTAGAAATTGGTGGAGGGGGGGCAGGCACGAACACTGAAGCTTTCTTT. The genes are TRBV9 and TRBJ1-1; D might be TRBD1 (6 bases). Germline CDR1 reads SGDLS; CDR2 reads YYNGEE. CDR3 length: 20 residues. The ends were cut back, 0 bases at V and 1 base at J, with 25 bases in the middle. Full variable domain (outside the CDR3, taken from reference TRBV9 and TRBJ1-1): DSGVTQTPKHLITATGQRVTLRCSPRSGDLSVYWYQQSLDQGLQFLIQYYNGEERAKGNILERFSAQQFPDLHSELNLSSLELGDSALYFCASSVEIGGGGAGTNTEAFFGQGTRLTVV.

The V call is TRBV7-8, the J call TRBJ1-1; D gene unclear. The V end was cut by 1 base, the J end by 6 bases, with 9 bases between. In germline, CDR1 is SGHVS, CDR2 FQNEAQ. This CDR3 is built from 13 residues. CDR3: CASSLGGHPEAFF. The CDR3 DNA reads as TGTGCCAGCAGCTTAGGAGGGCACCCTGAAGCTTTCTTT. The full variable domain, completed using reference TRBV7-8 and TRBJ1-1, is GAGVSQSPRYKVAKRGQDVALRCDPISGHVSLFWYQQALGQGPEFLTYFQNEAQLDKSGLPSDRFFAERPEGSVSTLKIQRTQQEDSAVYLCASSLGGHPEAFFGQGTRLTVV.

This chain uses TRBV5-1 with TRBJ2-7; 8 nucleotides align to TRBD2. CDR1 and CDR2 (germline): SGHRS, YFSETQ. The CDR3 is 14 residues long. Losses at the gene ends were 2 bases for V and 4 bases for J; bases not matched to a gene: 5. CDR3 nucleotides: TGCGCCAGCAGCTTAGCGGGAGACAGGTACGAGCAGTACGTC. Its translation is CASSLAGDRYEQYV.

This clone is a singleton in its sample. The chain combines TRBV28 with TRBJ1-2; D is perhaps TRBD1 (5 bases). The CDR3 totals 11 residues. The V gene's germline CDR1 is MDHEN and CDR2 SYDVKM. In nucleotides, the CDR3 is TGTGCTCCCGGGGGGTCCTATGGCTACACCTTC. Translating gives CAPGGSYGYTF.

The chain links TRBV2 to TRBJ2-1, with TRBD2 as a possible D gene (6 bases). Germline V CDR1 and CDR2: SNHLY, FYNNEI. The CDR3 has 14 amino acids. V dropped 7 bases and J dropped 6 bases, with 16 bases sitting between them. CDR3 loop: CASTGVRETNEQFF. The CDR3 DNA follows: TGTGCCAGCACCGGGGTCCGGGAGACCAATGAGCAGTTCTTC. Based on the CDR3 plus reference TRBV2 and TRBJ2-1, the full variable domain is EPEVTQTPSHQVTQMGQEVILRCVPISNHLYFYWYRQILGQKVEFLVSFYNNEISEKSEIFDDQFSVERPDGSNFTLKIRSTKLEDSAMYFCASTGVRETNEQFFGPGTRLTVL.

This chain uses TRBV7-9 with TRBJ2-5, with D possibly TRBD2 on 5 matching bases. CDR1 and CDR2 (germline): SEHNR, FQNEAQ (reference sequence). The CDR3 loop spans 13 amino acids. Trimming removed 6 bases from V and 7 bases from J, with 15 bases in between. The CDR3 region is CASSSDGGGTQYF. Here the CDR3 DNA reads TGTGCCAGCAGTTCCGACGGTGGAGGGACCCAGTACTTC.

The V gene is TRBV5-5, the J gene TRBJ1-1; TRBD1 matches 7 bases. V trimming: 3 bases; J trimming: 7 bases; junction bases outside the gene matches: 9. This CDR3 has 14 amino acids. Germline V gene sequence: CDR1 SGHKS, CDR2 YYEKEE (reference sequence). The CDR3 coding sequence is TGTGCCAGCAGCTCACACAGGGGCTCCCTTGAAGCTTTCTTT. The encoded protein is CASSSHRGSLEAFF.

The chain employs TRBV5-1 and TRBJ2-5; 10 bases map to TRBD1. This CDR3 is 15 amino acids long. Trimming at V came to 3 bases and at J to 5 bases, leaving 7 bases not matched to a gene. Germline V lookup: CDR1 SGHRS, CDR2 YFSETQ. The chain's CDR3 is CASSSGDRGGETQYF. The CDR3 bases are TGCGCCAGCAGCTCGGGGGACAGGGGTGGTGAGACCCAGTACTTC.

V and J are TRBV12-3 or TRBV12-4 and TRBJ1-2; D not certain. The CDR3 runs to 13 residues. V was clipped by 2 bases and J by 5 bases, with 9 bases between them. The CDR3: CASSLSGSYGYTF. The CDR3 DNA follows: TGTGCCAGCAGTTTAAGCGGGAGTTATGGCTACACCTTC.

The J gene is TRBJ2-2, the V gene TRBV9, with 11 bases matching TRBD1. J gave up 13 bases and V 3 bases, and 8 bases lay outside the gene matches. The CDR3 is 14 amino acids. The germline V gene has CDR1 SGDLS and CDR2 YYNGEE. The CDR3 DNA reads as TGTGCCAGCAGCGACGGACAGGGGGCTGACAGGCTGTTTTTT. As protein: CASSDGQGADRLFF.